The rows below give T cell receptor beta chains drawn from one sample of a study of cytomegalovirus exposure and HLA in healthy donors. Profiling relied on immunoSEQ multiplex PCR, and the TCRdb table lists in-frame clones only, not all of them. Of fewer than 200,000 clones listed, roughly 84% are singletons. Sequencing was carried out using PBMCs. The receptors shown here come from a man aged 25 to 45 in good health and CMV-seronegative. The CDR3 runs from the conserved cysteine through the conserved F or W. A D gene is named only where the DNA matches it firmly. Size is omitted from some rows. Given values are once, few, many or a class for expanded clones.

v_gene: TRBV2
d_gene: TRBD1
abundance: once
j_gene: TRBJ1-5
CDR3aa: CASSQGGEQPQHF
CDR3nt: TGTGCCAGCAGCCAGGGGGGAGAGCAGCCCCAGCATTTT

v_gene: TRBV10-3
d_gene: -
abundance: once
j_gene: TRBJ1-1
CDR3aa: CAIRKGGGTEAFF
CDR3nt: TGTGCCATCAGAAAGGGGGGGGGCACTGAAGCTTTCTTT

v_gene: TRBV18
d_gene: TRBD1
abundance: once
j_gene: TRBJ1-2
CDR3aa: CASSPQGARISYGYTF
CDR3nt: TGTGCCAGCTCACCACAGGGGGCGCGGATTAGCTATGGCTACACCTTC

v_gene: TRBV6-4
d_gene: TRBD2
abundance: -
j_gene: TRBJ2-3
CDR3aa: CASSRLADTDTQYF
CDR3nt: TGTGCCAGCAGTCGACTAGCCGACACAGATACGCAGTATTTT

v_gene: TRBV5-1
d_gene: TRBD1
abundance: -
j_gene: TRBJ1-1
CDR3aa: CASSRTGGIGTEAFF
CDR3nt: TGCGCCAGCAGCCGGACAGGGGGCATTGGCACTGAAGCTTTCTTT

v_gene: TRBV7-2
d_gene: -
abundance: once
j_gene: TRBJ1-2
CDR3aa: CASSLEFSRVYNF
CDR3nt: TGTGCCAGCAGCTTAGAGTTTTCCAGGGTCTACAACTTC

v_gene: TRBV27
d_gene: TRBD2
abundance: -
j_gene: TRBJ2-1
CDR3aa: CASSPGTSGGYNEQFF
CDR3nt: TGTGCCAGCAGTCCGGGGACTAGCGGGGGGTACAATGAGCAGTTCTTC

v_gene: TRBV5-6
d_gene: -
abundance: -
j_gene: TRBJ1-2
CDR3aa: CASSLTQGINYGYTF
CDR3nt: TGTGCCAGCAGCCTGACGCAGGGGATAAACTATGGCTACACCTTC

v_gene: TRBV6-5
d_gene: TRBD1
abundance: -
j_gene: TRBJ2-3
CDR3aa: CASSSSRTGSTDTQYF
CDR3nt: TGTGCCAGCAGTTCTTCCCGGACAGGGAGTACAGATACGCAGTATTTT

v_gene: TRBV27
d_gene: -
abundance: -
j_gene: TRBJ2-2
CDR3aa: CASSLFGGELFF
CDR3nt: TGTGCCAGCAGTTTATTCGGCGGGGAGCTGTTTTTT

v_gene: TRBV21-1
d_gene: -
abundance: -
j_gene: TRBJ1-1
CDR3aa: CASSPKEDRNTEAFF
CDR3nt: TGTGCCAGCAGCCCTAAAGAGGACAGGAACACTGAAGCTTTCTTT

v_gene: TRBV7-6
d_gene: TRBD1
abundance: -
j_gene: TRBJ1-4
CDR3aa: CASSLVGTGAQKLFF
CDR3nt: TGTGCCAGCAGCTTAGTCGGGACAGGGGCCCAAAAACTGTTTTTT

v_gene: TRBV6-5
d_gene: -
abundance: -
j_gene: TRBJ2-7
CDR3aa: CASSYRGELMEQYF
CDR3nt: TGTGCCAGCAGTTATCGCGGGGAGCTTATGGAGCAGTACTTC

v_gene: TRBV6-1
d_gene: -
abundance: -
j_gene: TRBJ2-7
CDR3aa: CASSVAHPRNTYEQYF
CDR3nt: TGTGCCAGCAGTGTCGCCCACCCTAGAAATACCTACGAGCAGTACTTC